This T cell receptor beta chain was identified in a study of PD-1 blockade in classical Hodgkin lymphoma. Study outcomes and limitations: Complete responders had baseline diversity similar to newly diagnosed patients. Whereas CD4+ TCR diversity had risen significantly by C4D1, CD8+ TCR diversity had not.

Trimming removed 3 bases from V and 15 bases from J, with 18 bases in between. CDR1 is SGHTA and CDR2 is FQGNSA in the germline V gene. The CDR3 totals 14 residues. For this clone: Antigen unknown.

Time point of the sample: cycle 4 day 1 (C4D1), after less than 7 weeks of nivolumab. Every patient was affected by relapse after autologous stem cell transplantation, while exposure to brentuximab vedotin was not uniform. Assay: immunoSEQ multiplex PCR; the TCRdb copy retains only in-frame clones and omits some. Of about 41,000 clones in the sample, 65% to 70% were seen once. The receptor's source is a human donor with classical Hodgkin lymphoma. Sequenced material: peripheral blood mononuclear cells (PBMCs), taken before the fourth cycle of nivolumab. V and J are TRBV7-2 and TRBJ1-6, with D unclear. CDR3 region: CASSLSPSGSLLHF. DNA of the CDR3: TGTGCCAGCAGCTTGTCTCCTTCAGGCTCCCTCCTCCACTTT. Together with reference TRBV7-2 and TRBJ1-6, the CDR3 gives the full variable domain: GAGVSQSPSNKVTEKGKDVELRCDPISGHTALYWYRQSLGQGLEFLIYFQGNSAPDKSGLPSDRFSAERTGGSVSTLTIQRTQQEDSAVYLCASSLSPSGSLLHFGNGTRLTVT.